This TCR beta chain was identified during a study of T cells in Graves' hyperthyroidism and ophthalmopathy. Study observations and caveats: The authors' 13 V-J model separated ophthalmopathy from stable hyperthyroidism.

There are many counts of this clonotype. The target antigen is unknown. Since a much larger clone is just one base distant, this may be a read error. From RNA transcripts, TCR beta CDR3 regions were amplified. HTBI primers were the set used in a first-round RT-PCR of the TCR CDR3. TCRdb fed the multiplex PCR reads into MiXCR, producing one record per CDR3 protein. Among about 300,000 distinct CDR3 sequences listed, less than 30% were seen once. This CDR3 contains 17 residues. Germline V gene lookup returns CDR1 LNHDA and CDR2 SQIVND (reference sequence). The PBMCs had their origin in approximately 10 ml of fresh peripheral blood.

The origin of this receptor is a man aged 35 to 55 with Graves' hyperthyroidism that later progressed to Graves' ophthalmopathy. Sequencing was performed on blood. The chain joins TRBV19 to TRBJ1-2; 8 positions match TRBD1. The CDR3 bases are TGTGCCAGTAGACCCCCCCGCACGAGACAGGGGAAGAGGGGCTACGCCTTC. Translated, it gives CASRPPRTRQGKRGYAF. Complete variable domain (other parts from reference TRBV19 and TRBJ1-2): DGGITQSPKYLFRKEGQNVTLSCEQNLNHDAMYWYRQDPGQGLRLIYYSQIVNDFQKGDIAEGYSVSREKKESFPLTVTSAQKNPTAFYLCASRPPRTRQGKRGYAFGSGTRLTVV.